This record covers a single T cell receptor beta chain. Its antigen is not yet known. Base qualities are missing; no much larger clone stands one base away. What this sample's treatment or condition label stands for: roughly 18 received Ad26.COV2.S at low or high dose, single or two shots; about five received placebo; per-sample allocation not given. Repertoires of vaccine and placebo recipients were sequenced from samples taken on day 63 after the first injection. Cohort 1b enrolled 20 to 30 adults aged 18-55 years at a single site in Boston, USA, between 29 July and 7 August 2020. As a vaccine, Ad26.COV2.S was a replication-incompetent adenovirus type 26 vector that expressed a prefusion-stabilized SARS-CoV-2 spike protein derived from the original Wuhan strain. These data come from a study of Ad26.COV2.S vaccination and SARS-CoV-2 variants (TCRdb year 2021). In the study overall: Vaccine-arm donors came from COV1001, a multicentre, randomized, double-blind, placebo-controlled phase I-IIa trial of Ad26.COV2.S in healthy adults. Trial participants were randomized into five groups of five, in which low-dose or high-dose Ad26.COV2.S was given once or twice, or placebo was given on both occasions. Throughout the experiments and outcome assessment, investigators stayed blinded to trial group allocation. Dosing of Ad26.COV2.S was intramuscular, at either 5x10^10 or 1x10^11 viral particles, delivered as one shot or as two shots spaced 56 days apart. A total of 32 samples were included in the TCR-sequenced set, comprising around 19 Ad26.COV2.S vaccine recipients, 5 placebo recipients and 8 SARS-CoV-2 convalescent individuals. Sequencing of the TCRbeta repertoire served to evaluate the specificity and breadth of SARS-CoV-2-reactive T cell receptors following Ad26.COV2.S vaccination. Beyond this particular receptor, the publication reports: Non-spike TCR breadth was comparable between vaccine and placebo recipients, consistent with the vaccine containing only spike. After vaccination, substantial breadth of spike-specific CD8+ and CD4+ T cell responses was reported. The study was not powered to compare responses between vaccine doses or regimens. Compared with placebo recipients, Ad26.COV2.S recipients showed higher spike-specific TCR breadth (P = 0.0014). It was noted by the authors that total T cell responses may have been underestimated by the TCR breadth and depth analyses.

TCRbeta CDR3 regions were sequenced with the immunoSEQ Assay. After extraction, genomic DNA underwent amplification by bias-controlled multiplex PCR, followed by high-throughput sequencing. The paper's processing steps were these. To quantify the absolute abundance of every unique TCRbeta CDR3 region, sequences were collapsed and filtered. T cell fraction was estimated by normalizing TCRbeta template counts to usable DNA, which was measured by amplifying reference genes present in all nucleated cells. Repertoire TCRs were annotated as SARS-CoV-2-specific by exact matching of V gene, CDR3 amino acid sequence and J gene to a known reactive TCR set. MIRA supplied the reference SARS-CoV-2 TCR set, which was filtered for enrichment in COVID-19-positive ImmuneCODE repertoires so that public or cross-reactive TCRs were removed. Using the MIRA antigens, annotated TCRs were further analysed by specific ORF or by position within an ORF. Depth was the summed frequency of annotated unique rearrangements, while breadth was defined as annotated unique rearrangements over total unique productive rearrangements. Two-sided Wilcoxon rank-sum tests were applied when comparing TCR breadth between groups. In TCRdb, the immuneACCESS table is reduced to in-frame sequences with V and J assigned. These tables do not hold every clone; where another copy was compared, an unresolved V gene accounts for under half, and the others remain unexplained. V and J calls and clone size follow that table, whereas D and trimming were derived from the DNA. Recorded for this sample are about half a million clones; roughly nine tenths of them occurred a single time. Under 2% of the sample is taken by the ten largest.

The CDR3 runs 14 residues from the cysteine to the phenylalanine. Only CDR3 DNA remains: 42 bases, in frame from the first base. The germline ends are 19 bases apart after V is trimmed by 4 bases and J by 10 bases. Sequences MNHEY (CDR1) and SVGAGI (CDR2) are obtained from the germline V gene. This sequence uses TRBV6-5 and TRBJ1-1; TRBD1 is a possible D gene, resting on 5 matching bases. Sample: peripheral blood, taken in a trial of Ad26.COV2.S vaccine versus placebo. The sequence was obtained from a person aged 18 to 65 who received the Ad26.COV2.S COVID-19 vaccine or a placebo. The DNA sequence follows: TGTGCCAGCAGTTGGGAGGGACGGTCCGAAGTAGCTTTCTTT. Its translation is CASSWEGRSEVAFF.